A selection of T cell receptor beta chains follows, all from one sample in a study of blood T cell repertoires in COVID-19. Sequencing used immunoSEQ multiplex PCR; TCRdb keeps in-frame clones, though not all of them. The table shows around 99,000 clones, with about 91% occurring only once. The sequencing sample was made of peripheral blood. Receptors were obtained from a man in his forties or fifties with active or convalescent COVID-19. Each CDR3 is given with its conserved first and last residue. A D gene is named only where the DNA matches it firmly. Only part of the rows carry a size: once, few, many, or a class if the clone is expanded.

CDR3nt	CDR3aa	abundance	d_gene	v_gene	j_gene
TGCGCCAGCAGCTTATCACAGGGGGGCTCCTACGAGCAGTACTTC	CASSLSQGGSYEQYF	once	TRBD1	TRBV5-1	TRBJ2-7
TGTGCCAGCAGTTTAAACTGGGCCAACGTCCTGACTTTC	CASSLNWANVLTF	few	-	TRBV27	TRBJ2-6
TGTGCCAGCAGTAACCGGGACAGGGCTCCGGGAGGCTACACCTTC	CASSNRDRAPGGYTF	-	TRBD1	TRBV27	TRBJ1-2
TGCGCCAGCAGCTTGGCCGGGGGGCAGTATACCATATATTTT	CASSLAGGQYTIYF	-	-	TRBV5-1	TRBJ1-3
TGTGCCAGCAGCGCCATGACGGGTTTGGAAGCTTTCTTT	CASSAMTGLEAFF	-	-	TRBV9	TRBJ1-1
TGTGCCAAACCGGACAGGGCTAACTATGGCTACACCTTC	CAKPDRANYGYTF	-	TRBD1	TRBV27	TRBJ1-2
TGTGCCACCCGGGACTCTAGCACAGATACGCAGTATTTT	CATRDSSTDTQYF	-	-	TRBV28	TRBJ2-3
TGTGCCAGCAGCGTAGGGACTAGCGGGAGGTCCAACGAGCAGTACTTC	CASSVGTSGRSNEQYF	-	TRBD2	TRBV9	TRBJ2-7
TGTGCCAGCAGCGTGGGGCAGAGCTCCTACGAGCAGTACTTC	CASSVGQSSYEQYF	-	-	TRBV9	TRBJ2-7
TGTGCCAGCAGATTCCGAGTAGCCCCAGATACGCAGTATTTT	CASRFRVAPDTQYF	-	-	TRBV13	TRBJ2-3
TGTGCCAGCACCCCCAGGGTAGAAGCCTACAATGAGCAGTTCTTC	CASTPRVEAYNEQFF	-	-	TRBV27	TRBJ2-1
TGCAGCGCTGGGACAGGGAACACTGAAGCTTTCTTT	CSAGTGNTEAFF	-	TRBD1	TRBV29-1	TRBJ1-1